This TCR beta chain was documented in a study of blood T cell repertoires in COVID-19. In the study overall: COVID-19 samples, acute and convalescent, were from the United States, Italy and Spain.

The CDR3 has 15 amino acids. The V end was cut by 6 bases, the J end by 1 base, with 12 bases between. Germline values: CDR1 SNHLY, CDR2 FYNNEI. Sequencing used immunoSEQ multiplex PCR; TCRdb keeps in-frame clones, though not all of them. The repertoire includes approximately 470,000 clones, around 85% of them detected once, and about 3.2% sits in the top ten. V gene TRBV2 combines with J gene TRBJ2-2; tentatively, D is TRBD2 (6 bases). Input material: peripheral blood. This receptor was taken from a human donor in a cohort sampled during active COVID-19. The CDR3 coding sequence is TGTGCCAGCAGATCCCTTAGCGGGAACACCGGGGAGCTGTTTTTT. Protein product: CASRSLSGNTGELFF.